This TCR beta chain is drawn from a study of spatial heterogeneity in lung cancer. This clonotype was counted ten times or more. What it binds is unknown. This beta chain appears as a stray read in a library generated for alpha chains; its size is not informative. General study points: Higher tumor mutation counts went along with higher counts of expanded intratumoral alpha and beta TCRs.

Noted time point: sample taken at primary tumor resection. One entry per CDR3 protein, called by TCRdb with MiXCR from the 5' RACE reads. The sample shows 4,500 to 5,000 distinct CDR3 sequences, around 12% of them seen only once. This specimen was lung tumor tissue, taken at surgery. This clonotype was sampled from a male donor with early-stage non-small cell lung cancer.

The CDR3 protein is CATHSVPGLEQYF. CDR3 in DNA: TGTGCCACCCATAGCGTCCCCGGGCTCGAGCAGTACTTC. V is TRBV6-2 or TRBV6-3 and J is TRBJ2-7; D is perhaps TRBD2 (5 bases). The CDR3 covers 13 residues. With 10 bases removed from V and 6 bases from J, the gap between germline ends came to 19 bases. Germline V gene lookup returns CDR1 MNHEY and CDR2 SVGEGT.